This TCR beta chain was captured in a study of T cell repertoires in cytomegalovirus infection. In the study overall: Public TCR beta signatures were indicative of both CMV infection and a matching HLA type.

TCRdb re-analysed the reads in MiXCR, keeping a single row per CDR3 protein. There are roughly 640,000 distinct CDR3 sequences in the sample; 20% to 25% occur only once, and approximately 8.2% lies in the top ten. Overall study findings and caveats: People with CMV and the relevant HLA were identified by cumulative public TCR beta family frequency. It was HLA-C-restricted CMV-specific TCR beta clonotypes that dominated the response ex vivo.

Germline CDR1 is DFQATT and CDR2 is SNEGSKA (reference sequence). CDR3 length: 17 residues. Trimming took 0 bases from V and 2 from J, leaving 18 bases between them. As concerns this clonotype: Its target is unknown.

Sequenced material: CD8+ T cells from PBMCs. This receptor was obtained from a human donor in good health (CMV status not recorded). Some clones in this sample may be carry-over from other donors' samples. The chain combines TRBV20-1 with TRBJ2-3; possible D gene TRBD2, 8 bases. CDR3 coding DNA: TGCAGTGCTAGAGATCGGGAGGGGGCGATTTTCACAGATACGCAGTATTTT. Translation gives CSARDREGAIFTDTQYF.